This is a list of T cell receptor beta chains from one sample in a study of blood T cells in healthy people across ages. TCRdb re-called the 5' RACE reads through MiXCR, storing one row per CDR3 protein. The data contain 600,000 to 850,000 distinct CDR3 sequences, roughly 25% of them singletons. The same data also went into a second study, on T cells of mothers and their children.

The sample comprised blood. The receptors derive from a boy aged 5-17 years in good health. Each CDR3 is given with its conserved first and last residue. A D gene is named only where the DNA matches it firmly. Size tells how often a clone was seen (once, few, many) or the class of an expanded clone, and some rows leave it out.

TRBJ1-4,TRBV5-1,TRBD1,many,TGCGCCAGCAGCTTGGGCGGGACAGGCCGTGAAAAACTGTTTTTT,CASSLGGTGREKLFF
TRBJ2-1,TRBV9,NA,NA,TGTGCCAGCAGCGCCCACCTAGCGTTTGAGCAGTTCTTC,CASSAHLAFEQFF
TRBJ2-5,TRBV13,TRBD1,NA,TGTGCCAGCAGCCGCCCCGGACAGGGGGGCGAGACCCAGTACTTC,CASSRPGQGGETQYF
TRBJ1-1,TRBV7-3,NA,NA,TGTGCCAGCAGCTTAATCGGGGGTAACACTGAAGCTTTCTTT,CASSLIGGNTEAFF
TRBJ2-7,TRBV14,TRBD1,few,TGTGCCAGCAGCAACCGGGACAGGGGGATCTACGAGCAGTACTTC,CASSNRDRGIYEQYF
TRBJ1-1,TRBV28,NA,few,TGTGCCAGCAGCACGGGGGTTCGGAACACTGAAGCCTTCTTT,CASSTGVRNTEAFF
TRBJ2-1,TRBV20-1,TRBD2,NA,TGCAGTGCTCGAGGGCTAGCGGTGAATGAGCAGTTCTTC,CSARGLAVNEQFF
TRBJ2-2,TRBV6-2/TRBV6-3,NA,NA,TGTGCCAGCGCGTCGAACACCGGGGAGCTGTTTTTT,CASASNTGELFF
TRBJ2-5,TRBV7-8,NA,NA,TGTGCCAGCAGCCTAATCGGTATAGAGACCCAGTACTTC,CASSLIGIETQYF
TRBJ1-4,TRBV27,NA,NA,TGTGCCAGCAGTAGGTTTCAGAGGGGAAAACTGTTTTTT,CASSRFQRGKLFF
TRBJ2-1,TRBV11-2,NA,NA,TGTGCCAGCAGCTTAGAAACGGGACTCGGGAATGAGCAGTTCTTC,CASSLETGLGNEQFF
TRBJ2-4,TRBV6-6,TRBD1,NA,TGTGCCAGCAGTTCCGGACAGGTGGCAAAAAACATTCAGTACTTC,CASSSGQVAKNIQYF
TRBJ1-2,TRBV7-9,NA,few,TGTGCCAGCAGCCCGGGACTGATTTATGGCTACACCTTC,CASSPGLIYGYTF
TRBJ2-7,TRBV7-8,NA,many,TGTGCCAGCAGCTTAGGATCTGACAGCTACGAGCAGTACTTC,CASSLGSDSYEQYF
TRBJ1-4,TRBV25-1,TRBD1,few,TGTGCCAGCAGTGACAGGGGGGCGGAAGAAAAACTGTTTTTT,CASSDRGAEEKLFF
TRBJ2-3,TRBV21-1,NA,NA,TGTGCCAGCAGCCCACTTTCCCAGGCTTCCACAGATACGCAGTATTTT,CASSPLSQASTDTQYF
TRBJ2-5,TRBV7-2,NA,few,TGTGCCAGCAGCTCCCAAGCCCTCCCAAGCCAAGAGACCCAGTACTTC,CASSSQALPSQETQYF
TRBJ2-7,TRBV4-2,NA,many,TGTGCCAGCAGCCCACAACCTCGACAGTACTCCTACGAGCAGTACTTC,CASSPQPRQYSYEQYF
TRBJ1-1,TRBV3-1,NA,few,TGTGCCAGCAGCCAAGGGGAATCGGGGGGCACTGAAGCTTTCTTT,CASSQGESGGTEAFF
TRBJ2-3,TRBV25-1,NA,NA,TGTGCCAGCAGTGCCTTCGGTGGTTCTAGCACAGATACGCAGTATTTT,CASSAFGGSSTDTQYF
TRBJ2-1,TRBV7-9,TRBD2,NA,TGTGCCAGCAGCTTAGAGCCGGGACTAGCTACGTACAATGAGCAGTTCTTC,CASSLEPGLATYNEQFF
TRBJ2-3,TRBV13,NA,few,TGTGCCAGCAGCTTGAAAGGGGAGGGCACAGATACGCAGTATTTT,CASSLKGEGTDTQYF
TRBJ2-5,TRBV19,NA,NA,TGTGCCAGTAGTATAGCTCACCAAAAAGAGACCCAGTACTTC,CASSIAHQKETQYF
TRBJ2-7,TRBV29-1,TRBD1,few,TGCAGCGTCGAGGGACAGGGTATCCACGAGCAGTACTTC,CSVEGQGIHEQYF
TRBJ2-1,TRBV29-1,NA,NA,TGCAGCGTGAGGGCTATGATGGAAGTTCGGAATGAGCAGTTCTTC,CSVRAMMEVRNEQFF
TRBJ1-1,TRBV28,NA,NA,TGTGCCAGCAGTTTACGGGGATACCCTCCTGAAGCTTTCTTT,CASSLRGYPPEAFF
TRBJ2-7,TRBV15,NA,NA,TGTGCCACCAGCAGATCGGAGGGGGTAATCTCCTACGAGCAGTACTTC,CATSRSEGVISYEQYF
TRBJ1-2,TRBV19,NA,NA,TGTGCCAGTAGTACCGATGATCTACTAAAATTTGGCTACACCTTC,CASSTDDLLKFGYTF